This is a list of T cell receptor beta chains from one sample in a study of blood T cell repertoires in COVID-19. Some clones are missing from TCRdb's copy, which holds only in-frame ones; the method was immunoSEQ multiplex PCR. The top ten hold under 3% of the sample, which has 120,000 or so clones, roughly four fifths seen once. The sequencing input was peripheral blood. The receptors derive from a man aged 50-60 years with acute or convalescent COVID-19. Both conserved end residues are trimmed from each CDR3.

len | v_gene | CDR3aa
11 | TRBV10-3 | AISDRGKEKLF
12 | TRBV30 | AWSRELVNTEAF
11 | TRBV7-9 | ASSLVSGQPQH
15 | TRBV25-1 | ASSEAIPREYNEKLF
12 | TRBV6-6 | ASSGTSELPEQY
10 | TRBV5-1 | ASQRGNQPQH
10 | TRBV30 | AWSGDRPGYT
12 | TRBV19 | ASSYQPWRETQY
13 | TRBV7-2 | ASSLAGTSAYEQY
12 | TRBV6-5 | ASREDRGRYEQY
13 | TRBV19 | ASSAPGYSYNEQF
13 | TRBV6-5 | ASSPRRGGGNEQF
14 | TRBV19 | ASSYSTGGFTDTQY
13 | TRBV4-1 | ASSHIGQGDYEQY
12 | TRBV6-6 | ASSFGGLYNEQF
14 | TRBV10-3 | AIRNPDRGNTGELF
13 | TRBV5-1 | ASSPTGAANEKLF
16 | TRBV5-1 | ASSPAHDRVFMNTEAF
10 | TRBV20-1 | SASLQGTEAF
12 | TRBV9 | ASSPGEGYYGYT
12 | TRBV13 | ASSLRGTSDEQY
15 | TRBV7-8 | ASSLGLAGGNTGELF
10 | TRBV4-2 | ASSQDGGVQY
13 | TRBV3-1/TRBV3-2 | ASSQDLYSNQPQH
11 | TRBV3-1/TRBV3-2 | ASSPEPRYEQY
15 | TRBV9 | ASSVEGSGSTTGELF
12 | TRBV28 | ASSFGAFNQPQH
15 | TRBV28 | ASSSGLAGISTDTQY
12 | TRBV9 | ASSHTGRNYGYT
10 | TRBV12-3/TRBV12-4 | ASSFNRYGYT
11 | TRBV7-8 | ASSFSGHGELF
14 | TRBV18 | ASSQRRDRGGQPQH
11 | TRBV4-1 | ASSRGPSGELF
12 | TRBV27 | ASTRTSATHEQY
12 | TRBV15 | ATSRVPAGSPQY
12 | TRBV7-3 | ASSSYAGGSEAF
16 | TRBV10-1 | ASSESSGLIPSTDTQY
13 | TRBV19 | ASSIVAGGLNTQY
14 | TRBV4-2 | ASSQMPGQGETEAF
11 | TRBV15 | ATSRDPVQPQH